Shown below are 9 T cell receptor beta chains from a single sample sequenced in a study of OX40 agonist ivuxolimab in advanced cancers. The data were produced by immunoSEQ multiplex PCR, yet TCRdb's version contains in-frame clones alone and is incomplete. The sample records about 17,000 clones, roughly 75% being singletons. Sample: CD4+ or CD8+ T cells sorted from blood, taken in a trial of the OX40 agonist ivuxolimab. These receptors all stem from an adult with an advanced solid tumor such as melanoma, head and neck, liver or kidney cancer.

This clone was recorded only once. The chain uses TRBV4-2 and TRBJ2-6, with D possibly being TRBD2 (7 bases). Germline V gene lookup returns CDR1 LGHNA and CDR2 YNFKEQ. Trimming took off 4 bases at V and 0 bases at J, with 16 bases between the two ends. The CDR3 loop spans 18 amino acids. CDR3 sequence reads: CASSPLGGGSSGANVLTF. CDR3 DNA sequence: TGTGCCAGCAGCCCCCTAGGGGGGGGCTCCTCTGGGGCCAACGTCCTGACTTTC.

The rearrangement uses TRBV28 and TRBJ2-5; TRBD1 agrees at 9 bases. V was clipped by 5 bases and J by 4 bases; unmatched bases: 8. In germline, CDR1 is MDHEN, CDR2 SYDVKM. The CDR3 is 15 residues long. The CDR3 is CASSNGQGRGETQYF. CDR3 coding DNA: TGTGCCAGCAGTAATGGACAGGGGCGCGGAGAGACCCAGTACTTC.

In its sample, this clone is medium-sized. The rearrangement uses TRBV10-2 and TRBJ1-1; tentatively, D is TRBD1 (6 bases). The V gene's germline CDR1 is WSHSY and CDR2 SAAADI. This CDR3 spans 14 amino acids. Trimming took 8 bases from V and 0 from J, leaving 13 bases between them. CDR3 sequence (DNA): TGCGCCAGCCGCACAGGGTTAATGAACACTGAAGCTTTCTTT. Its protein product is CASRTGLMNTEAFF.

This clone was found a few times. The V and J genes are TRBV27 and TRBJ2-5, with D possibly TRBD1 on 5 matching bases. CDR3 length equals 15 residues. Trimming removed 6 bases from V and 5 bases from J, with 19 bases in between. Germline V gene lookup returns CDR1 MNHEY and CDR2 SMNVEV (reference sequence). This CDR3 is CASSRLQDAWETQYF. The CDR3 nucleotides read TGTGCCAGCAGCCGGCTACAGGACGCGTGGGAGACCCAGTACTTC.

The rearrangement uses TRBV5-1 and TRBJ2-1; 9 nucleotides match TRBD2. CDR1 SGHRS and CDR2 YFSETQ come from the germline V gene. The CDR3 consists of 17 residues. The V and J ends lost 6 bases and 4 bases, in that order; junction bases with no gene match: 14. The CDR3 DNA follows: TGCGCCAGCACCTCCCCGGATAGCGGGGGATTATACAATGAGCAGTTCTTC. This gives the protein CASTSPDSGGLYNEQFF.

The V and J genes are TRBV2 and TRBJ2-1; tentative D call: TRBD1 (6 bases). CDR1 SNHLY and CDR2 FYNNEI come from the germline V gene. The CDR3 is 15 residues long. Trimming shortened V by 4 bases and J by 3 bases, and 13 bases separated the two germline ends. CDR3 bases: TGTGCCAGCAGTGGCCCCCGGGACAACTACAATGAGCAGTTCTTC. It specifies CASSGPRDNYNEQFF.

This rearrangement joins TRBV30 to TRBJ1-3; D ambiguous. Trimming left V 5 bases short and J 1 base short, with 6 bases between. The CDR3 runs to 12 residues. The germline V gene has CDR1 GTSNPN and CDR2 SVGIG (reference sequence). CDR3 residues: CAWGPSGNTIYF. Written as DNA, the CDR3 is TGTGCCTGGGGGCCTTCTGGAAACACCATATATTTT.

This clone was seen a handful of times. J is TRBJ2-7 and V is TRBV11-2, with D unresolved. Germline V gene lookup returns CDR1 SGHAT and CDR2 FQNNGV. The CDR3 extends over 14 amino acids. Trimming stripped 0 bases from V and 0 bases from J, with 6 bases between. The CDR3 loop is CASSLDQSSYEQYF. CDR3 sequence (DNA): TGTGCCAGCAGCTTAGACCAAAGCTCCTACGAGCAGTACTTC.

The chain links TRBV27 to TRBJ2-3, with 10 bases fitting TRBD1. Trimming at V came to 5 bases and at J to 2 bases, leaving 4 bases not matched to a gene. Per germline, CDR1 MNHEY and CDR2 SMNVEV (reference sequence). The CDR3 has 15 residues. The CDR3 DNA sequence: TGTGCCAGCAGTCCAGGGACAGGGGACACAGATACGCAGTATTTT. Amino acid sequence: CASSPGTGDTDTQYF.